Listed below are T cell receptor beta chains from one sample, sequenced in a study of blood T cell repertoires in COVID-19. Only in-frame clones appear in the TCRdb table, and some are missing; sequencing was by immunoSEQ multiplex PCR. The sample holds 250,000 to 300,000 clones, almost 90% seen once. The sample was peripheral blood. These receptors came from a woman in her 30s with COVID-19, enrolled during active disease. Both conserved end residues are part of each CDR3. Each record gives: J gene, clone size, V gene, D gene, CDR3 DNA, CDR3 protein. The D gene is left open where the match is weak. Only part of the rows carry a size: once, few, many, or a class if the clone is expanded.

J gene: TRBJ2-2
clone size: NA
V gene: TRBV4-1
D gene: NA
CDR3 DNA: TGCGCCAGCAGCCAAGTGGCTAGCGCGGGGACCGGGGAGCTGTTTTTT
CDR3 protein: CASSQVASAGTGELFF

J gene: TRBJ1-6
clone size: NA
V gene: TRBV12-3/TRBV12-4
D gene: NA
CDR3 DNA: TGTGCCAGCAGACCAGGGGAAGCTTCACCCCTCCACTTT
CDR3 protein: CASRPGEASPLHF

J gene: TRBJ2-1
clone size: few
V gene: TRBV30
D gene: TRBD2
CDR3 DNA: TGTGCCTGGAGACTAGCGGGAGGGGGTGAGCAGTTCTTC
CDR3 protein: CAWRLAGGGEQFF

J gene: TRBJ1-6
clone size: NA
V gene: TRBV9
D gene: TRBD1
CDR3 DNA: TGTGCCAGCAGCAAGGACAGGGGGCGCGCGGAGAGTTCACCCCTCCACTTT
CDR3 protein: CASSKDRGRAESSPLHF

J gene: TRBJ2-7
clone size: NA
V gene: TRBV5-1
D gene: NA
CDR3 DNA: TGCGCCAGCAGCTTGAATGGCGGCTACGAGCAGTACTTC
CDR3 protein: CASSLNGGYEQYF

J gene: TRBJ1-1
clone size: NA
V gene: TRBV28
D gene: NA
CDR3 DNA: TGTGCCAGCAGTTTATGGAGGAGGGGTACTGCTTTCTTT
CDR3 protein: CASSLWRRGTAFF

J gene: TRBJ1-1
clone size: NA
V gene: TRBV28
D gene: TRBD1
CDR3 DNA: TGTGCCAGCAGTTTAGGTACAGGGGTAACTGAAGCTTTCTTT
CDR3 protein: CASSLGTGVTEAFF

J gene: TRBJ2-2
clone size: once
V gene: TRBV21-1
D gene: NA
CDR3 DNA: TGTGCCAGCATCTTCGGTTGCTGCCCTTCGGGGTCCGGGGAGCTGTTTTTT
CDR3 protein: CASIFGCCPSGSGELFF

J gene: TRBJ2-2
clone size: NA
V gene: TRBV19
D gene: NA
CDR3 DNA: TGTGCCAGTAGTACCCCTGTAGCGACCTCCCCGGGGGAGCTGTTTTTT
CDR3 protein: CASSTPVATSPGELFF

J gene: TRBJ2-3
clone size: NA
V gene: TRBV18
D gene: TRBD2
CDR3 DNA: TGTGCCAGCTCACCCAGCGGGAGTAGCACAGATACGCAGTATTTT
CDR3 protein: CASSPSGSSTDTQYF

J gene: TRBJ1-5
clone size: NA
V gene: TRBV10-3
D gene: NA
CDR3 DNA: TGTGCCATCAGTGACGGGGGTAGCAATCAGCCCCAGCATTTT
CDR3 protein: CAISDGGSNQPQHF

J gene: TRBJ1-1
clone size: NA
V gene: TRBV6-5
D gene: NA
CDR3 DNA: TGTGCCAGCGGGCGGAGCGAGGGCACTGAAGCTTTCTTT
CDR3 protein: CASGRSEGTEAFF

J gene: TRBJ2-7
clone size: once
V gene: TRBV28
D gene: NA
CDR3 DNA: TGTGCCAGCAGGGGGCCCTCTGCCGGCGAGCAGTACTTC
CDR3 protein: CASRGPSAGEQYF

J gene: TRBJ1-5
clone size: NA
V gene: TRBV19
D gene: NA
CDR3 DNA: TGTGCCAGTAGTATACCCCCCCGGGGGCAGCCCCAGCATTTT
CDR3 protein: CASSIPPRGQPQHF

J gene: TRBJ2-5
clone size: once
V gene: TRBV18
D gene: NA
CDR3 DNA: TGTGCCAGCTCACCACCGATGAAACCCAGAGAGACCCAGTACTTC
CDR3 protein: CASSPPMKPRETQYF

J gene: TRBJ1-2
clone size: NA
V gene: TRBV9
D gene: NA
CDR3 DNA: TGTGCCAGCAACGACAGGACGAATGGCTACACCTTC
CDR3 protein: CASNDRTNGYTF

J gene: TRBJ2-5
clone size: few
V gene: TRBV24-1
D gene: TRBD2
CDR3 DNA: TGTGCCACCAGTACTAGCGGGACCTTGCAAGAGACCCAGTACTTC
CDR3 protein: CATSTSGTLQETQYF

J gene: TRBJ2-2
clone size: NA
V gene: TRBV19
D gene: NA
CDR3 DNA: TGTGCCAGTATCCCACGCCGGGGAGGCACCGGGGAGCTGTTTTTT
CDR3 protein: CASIPRRGGTGELFF

J gene: TRBJ2-5
clone size: NA
V gene: TRBV7-9
D gene: NA
CDR3 DNA: TGTGCCAGCAGCTTAGCAAGTCAGGGGGGAGAGACCCAGTACTTC
CDR3 protein: CASSLASQGGETQYF